This TCR beta chain derives from a study of ipilimumab plus nivolumab after autologous stem cell transplantation. Study summary: A median of 8 nivolumab and a few ipilimumab doses were given.

V was shortened by 5 bases and J by 0 bases, with 11 bases between the two germline ends. The CDR3 runs 14 residues. The germline V gene has CDR1 MNHNS and CDR2 SASEGT. Clones were read by immunoSEQ multiplex PCR, and TCRdb kept only the in-frame ones, dropping some. The sample includes about 40,000 clones, nearly 95% of them seen just once. Checkpoint therapy with ipilimumab 1 mg/kg began 14 to 28 days after transplant. The clonotype was recovered from a male donor with multiple myeloma. This chain uses TRBV6-1 with TRBJ2-7; D gene ambiguous. This material consisted of PBMCs, taken in a trial of ipilimumab plus nivolumab as post-transplant consolidation. The CDR3 nucleotides read TGTGCCAGCAGTCCCGGATCGGGCTCCTACGAGCAGTACTTC. It yields the protein CASSPGSGSYEQYF.